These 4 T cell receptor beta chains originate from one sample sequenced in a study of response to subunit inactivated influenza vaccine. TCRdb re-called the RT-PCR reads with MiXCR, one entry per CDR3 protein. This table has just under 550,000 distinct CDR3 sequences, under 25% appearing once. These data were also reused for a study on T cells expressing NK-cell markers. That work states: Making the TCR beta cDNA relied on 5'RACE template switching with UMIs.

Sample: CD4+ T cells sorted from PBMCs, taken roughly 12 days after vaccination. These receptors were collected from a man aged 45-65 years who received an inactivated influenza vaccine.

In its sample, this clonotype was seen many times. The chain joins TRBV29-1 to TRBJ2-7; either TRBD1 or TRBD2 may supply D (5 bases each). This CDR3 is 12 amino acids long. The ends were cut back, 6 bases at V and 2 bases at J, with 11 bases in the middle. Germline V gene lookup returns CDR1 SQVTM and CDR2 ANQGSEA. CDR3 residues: CSVRDGTYEQYF. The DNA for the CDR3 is TGCAGCGTGAGGGACGGAACCTACGAGCAGTACTTC.

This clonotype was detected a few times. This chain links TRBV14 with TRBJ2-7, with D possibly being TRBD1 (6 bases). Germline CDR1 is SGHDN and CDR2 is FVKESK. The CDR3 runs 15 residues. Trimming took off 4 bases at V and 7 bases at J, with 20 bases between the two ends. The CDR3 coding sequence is TGTGCCAGCAGCCCTTACGTGTTGACAGGTTCGGAGCAGTACTTC. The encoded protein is CASSPYVLTGSEQYF.

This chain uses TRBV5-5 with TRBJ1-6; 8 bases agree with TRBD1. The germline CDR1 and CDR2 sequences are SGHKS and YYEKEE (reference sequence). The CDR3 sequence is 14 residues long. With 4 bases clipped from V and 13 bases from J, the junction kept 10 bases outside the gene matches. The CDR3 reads CASSQPGQAPPLHF. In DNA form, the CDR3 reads TGTGCCAGCAGCCAACCGGGACAGGCGCCCCCCCTCCACTTT.

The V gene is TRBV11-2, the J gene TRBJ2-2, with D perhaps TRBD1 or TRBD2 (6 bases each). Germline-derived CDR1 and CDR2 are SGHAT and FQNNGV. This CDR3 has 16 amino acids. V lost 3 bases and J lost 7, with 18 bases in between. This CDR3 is CASSLNTPGGGGELFF. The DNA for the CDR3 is TGTGCCAGCAGCTTGAACACCCCCGGAGGGGGCGGGGAGCTGTTTTTT.